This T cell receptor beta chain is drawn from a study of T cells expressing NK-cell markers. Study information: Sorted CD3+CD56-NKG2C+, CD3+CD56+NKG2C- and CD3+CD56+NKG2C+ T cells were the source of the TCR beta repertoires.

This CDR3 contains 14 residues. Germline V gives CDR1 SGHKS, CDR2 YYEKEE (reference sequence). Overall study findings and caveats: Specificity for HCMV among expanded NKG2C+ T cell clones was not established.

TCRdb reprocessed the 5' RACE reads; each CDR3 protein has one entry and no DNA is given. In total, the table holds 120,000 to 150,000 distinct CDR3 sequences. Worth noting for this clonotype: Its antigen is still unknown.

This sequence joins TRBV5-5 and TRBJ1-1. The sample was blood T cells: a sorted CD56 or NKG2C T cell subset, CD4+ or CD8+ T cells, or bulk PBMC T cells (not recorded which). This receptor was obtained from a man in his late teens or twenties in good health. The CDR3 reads CASSLFQMNTEAFF.